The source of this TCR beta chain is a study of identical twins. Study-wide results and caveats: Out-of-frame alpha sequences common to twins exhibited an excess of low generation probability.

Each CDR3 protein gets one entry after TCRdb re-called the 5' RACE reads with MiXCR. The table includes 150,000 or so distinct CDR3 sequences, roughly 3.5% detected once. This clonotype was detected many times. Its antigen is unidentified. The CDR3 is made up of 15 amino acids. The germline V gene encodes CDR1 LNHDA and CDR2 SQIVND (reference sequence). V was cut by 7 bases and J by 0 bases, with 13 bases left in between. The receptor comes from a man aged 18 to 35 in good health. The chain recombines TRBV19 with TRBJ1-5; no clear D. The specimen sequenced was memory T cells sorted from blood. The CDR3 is CASKVREISNQPQHF. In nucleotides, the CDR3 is TGTGCCAGTAAGGTGAGGGAAATTAGCAATCAGCCCCAGCATTTT.